This is a list of T cell receptor beta chains from one sample in a study of cytomegalovirus exposure and HLA in healthy donors. Sequencing was performed with immunoSEQ multiplex PCR; in TCRdb, only in-frame clones are kept and a portion is missing. The data hold approximately 190,000 clones, with about 84% observed a single time. The sequenced sample consisted of PBMCs. These TCRs come from a woman aged 30 to 39 in good health and CMV-seropositive. Both conserved end residues are part of each CDR3. The D gene is left open where the match is weak. Only part of the rows carry a size: once, few, many, or a class if the clone is expanded.

clone size	V gene	D gene	J gene	CDR3 DNA	CDR3 protein
NA	TRBV15	NA	TRBJ1-5	TGTGCCACCAGCCTAGGGAGAAGGGCGTACAATCAGCCCCAGCATTTT	CATSLGRRAYNQPQHF
NA	TRBV18	NA	TRBJ2-7	TGTGCCAGCTCACCAATGGGGCTTTACGAGCAGTACTTC	CASSPMGLYEQYF
NA	TRBV5-1	NA	TRBJ2-5	TGCGCCAGCAGCCAGGAGGTCTACCAAGAGACCCAGTACTTC	CASSQEVYQETQYF
once	TRBV15	TRBD1	TRBJ1-5	TGTGCCACCACTCCGGACAGGTATAGCAATCAGCCCCAGCATTTT	CATTPDRYSNQPQHF
NA	TRBV4-3	NA	TRBJ1-2	TGCGCCAGCAGCCAACTGACGCAGGGGCTTGGTGGCTACACCTTC	CASSQLTQGLGGYTF
NA	TRBV5-1	NA	TRBJ2-3	TGCGCCAGCAGCTTGGGGAGGGACGGGACGGACACAGATACGCAGTATTTT	CASSLGRDGTDTDTQYF
NA	TRBV7-6	TRBD2	TRBJ2-3	TGTGCCAGCAGCCACCGCGCCGGGACTAGCGGCACAGATACGCAGTATTTT	CASSHRAGTSGTDTQYF
NA	TRBV28	TRBD2	TRBJ2-5	TGTGCCAGCAGTTATCAAAGCGGGAGGTTAGAGACCCAGTACTTC	CASSYQSGRLETQYF
few	TRBV2	NA	TRBJ1-1	TGTGCCAGCGGGAGAGGGGGTGGGAACACTGAAGCTTTCTTT	CASGRGGGNTEAFF
once	TRBV18	TRBD1	TRBJ2-1	TGTGCCAGCTCACCACCGGGACAGGGGGCGCCCAATGAGCAGTTCTTC	CASSPPGQGAPNEQFF
NA	TRBV15	NA	TRBJ1-2	TGTGCCACCAGCAGAGATCGAGCCTCCTATGGCTACACCTTC	CATSRDRASYGYTF